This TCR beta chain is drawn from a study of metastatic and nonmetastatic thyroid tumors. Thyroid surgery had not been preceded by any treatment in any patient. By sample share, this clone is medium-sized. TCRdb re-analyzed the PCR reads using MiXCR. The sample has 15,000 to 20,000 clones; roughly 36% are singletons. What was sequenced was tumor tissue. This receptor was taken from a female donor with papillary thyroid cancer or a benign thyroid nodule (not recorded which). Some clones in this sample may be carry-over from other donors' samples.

CDR3 protein: CSASPPTRTGGYTF. Here the CDR3 DNA reads TGCAGTGCCTCCCCCCCCACTAGGACGGGAGGCTACACCTTC. The V and J genes are TRBV20-1 and TRBJ1-2; the D is unclear. The CDR3 runs to 14 residues. The germline V gene encodes CDR1 DFQATT and CDR2 SNEGSKA (reference sequence). Deletions cut 6 bases from V and 8 bases from J, with 22 bases between.